The 18 T cell receptor beta chains given below trace back to one sample, sequenced in a study of blood T cell repertoires in COVID-19. TCRdb keeps only in-frame clones here, not all; method: immunoSEQ multiplex PCR. The repertoire holds over 350,000 clones, with around 86% as singletons. What was sequenced was peripheral blood. Receptors were obtained from a woman aged 25 to 39 with active or convalescent COVID-19.

The chain recombines TRBV6-2 or TRBV6-3 with TRBJ1-1; D is perhaps TRBD1 (5 bases). V was trimmed by 2 bases and J by 3 bases, leaving 19 bases between them. The germline V gene encodes CDR1 MNHEY and CDR2 SVGEGT. The CDR3 runs to 17 residues. CDR3 in amino acids: CASSYNWIPAGDTEAFF. The CDR3 nucleotides are TGTGCCAGCAGTTACAATTGGATCCCCGCGGGGGACACTGAAGCTTTCTTT.

V is TRBV7-6 and J is TRBJ2-1; 11 bases line up with TRBD1. CDR1 and CDR2 from the germline V gene are SGHVS and FNYEAQ. This CDR3 contains 15 residues. Trimming cost V 5 bases and J 4 bases; bases outside gene matches: 4. CDR3 in DNA: TGTGCCAGCAGCCAGGACAGGGGGCCATACAATGAGCAGTTCTTC. Translated: CASSQDRGPYNEQFF.

V usage is TRBV9 and J usage is TRBJ1-4; D is unclear. The CDR3 contains 16 residues. Germline V lookup: CDR1 SGDLS, CDR2 YYNGEE. V lost 0 bases to trimming and J lost 2 bases, with 11 bases between them. The CDR3 protein is CASSVALPGTNEKLFF. Here the CDR3 DNA reads TGTGCCAGCAGCGTAGCACTCCCCGGGACTAATGAAAAACTGTTTTTT.

The chain has TRBV18 and TRBJ2-1; 11 bases agree with TRBD1. Looked up from germline, CDR1 is KGHSH and CDR2 is LQKENI. J gave up 7 bases and V 3 bases, and 8 bases lay outside the gene matches. This CDR3 region has 16 residues. CDR3 loop: CASSPFGTGGGNEQFF. The CDR3 bases are TGTGCCAGCTCACCTTTCGGGACAGGGGGAGGAAATGAGCAGTTCTTC.

This clone was counted a single time. The rearrangement links TRBV4-1 to TRBJ2-4; unclear D gene. The CDR3 extends over 17 amino acids. The V end lost 1 base, the J end lost 0 bases, and 13 bases lay between the germline ends. Germline V gene sequence: CDR1 MGHRA, CDR2 YSYEKL. CDR3 sequence: CASSQGEQNLAKNIQYF. CDR3 DNA: TGCGCCAGCAGCCAAGGAGAACAGAACCTAGCCAAAAACATTCAGTACTTC.

The J gene is TRBJ2-3, the V gene TRBV18; TRBD2 matches at 10 bases. The V gene's germline CDR1 is KGHSH and CDR2 LQKENI. The CDR3 extends over 15 amino acids. Losses at the gene ends were 3 bases for V and 1 base for J; bases not matched to a gene: 1. In DNA, the CDR3 is TGTGCCAGCTCACCTCTAGCGGGGGGCACAGATACGCAGTATTTT. This gives the protein CASSPLAGGTDTQYF.

This chain uses TRBV5-1 with TRBJ2-4; 10 nucleotides align to TRBD1. V dropped 3 bases and J dropped 0; count of bases not matched to a gene: 9. This CDR3 is built from 18 residues. CDR1 is SGHRS and CDR2 is YFSETQ in the germline V gene. The CDR3 sequence: CASSSKMDRGGAKNIQYF. DNA of the CDR3: TGCGCCAGCAGCTCCAAGATGGACAGGGGGGGAGCCAAAAACATTCAGTACTTC.

This clone was picked up one time. This chain uses TRBV10-3 with TRBJ2-2; 7 bases agree with TRBD1. CDR1 and CDR2 (germline): ENHRY, SYGVKD. CDR3 size: 13 residues. The junction had 3 bases not matched to a gene; V was cut back by 7 bases and J by 4 bases. CDR3 amino acids: CAIKDRATGELFF. CDR3 in DNA: TGTGCCATCAAAGACAGGGCCACCGGGGAGCTGTTTTTT.

The chain couples TRBV6-1 to TRBJ1-2; D gene uncertain. The CDR3 has 13 amino acids. The germline V and J ends were trimmed by 3 bases and 2 bases, with 7 bases remaining between them. Per germline, CDR1 MNHNS and CDR2 SASEGT. This CDR3 is CASSDMENYGYTF. In DNA form, the CDR3 reads TGTGCCAGCAGTGATATGGAGAACTATGGCTACACCTTC.

The V gene is TRBV7-9, the J gene TRBJ1-5; D is unclear. The CDR3 sequence is 18 residues long. V lost 1 base to trimming and J lost 0 bases, with 16 bases between them. CDR1 SEHNR and CDR2 FQNEAQ come from the germline V gene (reference sequence). The CDR3 sequence is CASSLGQGGWGSNQPQHF. In DNA form, the CDR3 reads TGTGCCAGCAGCTTAGGTCAAGGAGGGTGGGGTAGCAATCAGCCCCAGCATTTT.

The gene calls are TRBV4-1 and TRBJ1-3, with D perhaps TRBD1 (5 bases). The V end was cut by 1 base, the J end by 4 bases, with 11 bases between. Germline V CDR1 and CDR2: MGHRA, YSYEKL. The CDR3 length is 15 residues. CDR3 sequence (DNA): TGCGCCAGCAGCCAAGCCAGGGCGAAAGGAAACACCATATATTTT. Amino acids: CASSQARAKGNTIYF.

V and J are TRBV4-2 and TRBJ2-5, with TRBD2 matching 9 bases. V trimming: 3 bases; J trimming: 5 bases; junction bases outside the gene matches: 7. The CDR3 spans 15 residues. Germline CDR1 LGHNA, CDR2 YNFKEQ. Here the CDR3 DNA reads TGTGCCAGCAGCCAGGCGGGGGGGCCGGGGGAGACCCAGTACTTC. It translates to CASSQAGGPGETQYF.

The chain links TRBV5-6 to TRBJ1-4; perhaps TRBD1 as D (5 bases). Trimming removed 0 bases from V and 8 bases from J, with 14 bases in between. The CDR3 extends over 15 amino acids. Germline CDR1 SGHDT, CDR2 YYEEEE. CDR3 in DNA: TGTGCCAGCAGCTTGGATCAGGGCATAACGGAAAAACTGTTTTTT. This gives the protein CASSLDQGITEKLFF. The variable domain in full, with the rest retrieved from reference TRBV5-6 and TRBJ1-4, is DAGVTQSPTHLIKTRGQQVTLRCSPKSGHDTVSWYQQALGQGPQFIFQYYEEEERQRGNFPDRFSGHQFPNYSSELNVNALLLGDSALYLCASSLDQGITEKLFFGSGTQLSVL.

CDR3 nucleotides: TGTGCCAGCAGTTACGGAAACAGGGGTGGCTACACCTTC. This sequence encodes CASSYGNRGGYTF. The chain joins TRBV6-5 to TRBJ1-2; 7 bases fit TRBD1. CDR1 MNHEY and CDR2 SVGAGI come from the germline V gene. V lost 2 bases to trimming and J lost 7 bases; unmatched junction nucleotides: 4. This CDR3 is built from 13 residues.

The chain carries TRBV18 and TRBJ2-7, with D hard to call. The V and J ends lost 4 bases and 0 bases respectively, with 7 bases between them. The CDR3 runs to 13 residues. In germline, CDR1 is KGHSH, CDR2 LQKENI. The DNA of the CDR3 is TGTGCCAGCTCACAAAGGAGCTCCTACGAGCAGTACTTC. Encoded protein: CASSQRSSYEQYF.

The chain joins TRBV18 to TRBJ1-3, with 7 nucleotides matching TRBD1. CDR1 and CDR2 from the germline V gene are KGHSH and LQKENI. CDR3 size: 17 residues. Trimming cost V 3 bases and J 1 base; bases outside gene matches: 9. The CDR3, as DNA: TGTGCCAGCTCACCTATACGCGACAGGGCTTCTGGAAACACCATATATTTT. As protein: CASSPIRDRASGNTIYF.

The chain links TRBV9 to TRBJ1-4, with D unclear. V was pared by 4 bases and J by 0 bases, with 7 bases between. Germline V CDR1 and CDR2: SGDLS, YYNGEE. The CDR3 runs 14 residues. CDR3 sequence: CASSRAATNEKLFF. CDR3 DNA sequence: TGTGCCAGCAGCCGAGCCGCAACTAATGAAAAACTGTTTTTT. Using reference TRBV9 and TRBJ1-4 for the parts outside the CDR3, the full variable domain is DSGVTQTPKHLITATGQRVTLRCSPRSGDLSVYWYQQSLDQGLQFLIQYYNGEERAKGNILERFSAQQFPDLHSELNLSSLELGDSALYFCASSRAATNEKLFFGSGTQLSVL.

The genes are TRBV7-9 and TRBJ2-3, with D possibly TRBD2 on 6 matching bases. The CDR3 is 14 amino acids. CDR1 is SEHNR and CDR2 is FQNEAQ in the germline V gene (reference sequence). Trimming shortened V by 5 bases and J by 6 bases, and 15 bases separated the two germline ends. CDR3 coding DNA: TGTGCCAGCAGCCTGGACCTCGGGAGCGATACGCAGTATTTT. This encodes CASSLDLGSDTQYF.